Listed below are T cell receptor beta chains from one sample, sequenced in a study of blood T cell repertoires in COVID-19. Profiling relied on immunoSEQ multiplex PCR, and the TCRdb table lists in-frame clones only, not all of them. The data contain about 160,000 clones, about four fifths of them singletons. The sequenced sample was PBMCs or T cells enriched from blood (not recorded which). These receptors came from a woman aged 55 to 70 who had recovered from COVID-19. CDR3s include the opening cysteine and the closing phenylalanine or tryptophan. D genes are given only for firm matches. Size is stated for part of the rows, as once, few or many counts, or as a class when the clone is expanded.

d_gene,j_gene,abundance,v_gene,CDR3aa,CDR3nt
NA,TRBJ2-7,few,TRBV11-2,CASSPRERQIMHQYF,TGTGCCAGCAGCCCAAGGGAGCGGCAAATCATGCATCAGTACTTC
NA,TRBJ1-4,few,TRBV18,CASSRSNRDEKLFF,TGTGCCAGCTCACGGAGTAACAGGGATGAAAAACTGTTTTTT
NA,TRBJ1-3,NA,TRBV25-1,CASSESGWFGNTIYF,TGTGCCAGCAGTGAATCGGGGTGGTTCGGAAACACCATATATTTT
TRBD1,TRBJ1-3,NA,TRBV4-1,CASRGTGFGNTIYF,TGCGCCAGCAGGGGGACAGGCTTCGGAAACACCATATATTTT
NA,TRBJ2-5,NA,TRBV24-1,CATSDYQETQYF,TGTGCCACCAGTGATTATCAGGAGACCCAGTACTTC
TRBD1,TRBJ1-1,once,TRBV18,CASSPGTGWGTEAFF,TGTGCCAGCTCACCCGGGACAGGTTGGGGAACTGAAGCTTTCTTT
TRBD2,TRBJ2-3,NA,TRBV11-2,CASSLTTGLAGTDTQYF,TGTGCCAGCAGCCTAACAACGGGACTAGCGGGGACAGATACGCAGTATTTT
NA,TRBJ1-6,NA,TRBV10-3,CAITSSYNSPLHF,TGTGCCATCACTTCCTCCTATAATTCACCCCTCCACTTT
NA,TRBJ2-7,NA,TRBV5-6,CASSFGTAGEQYF,TGTGCCAGCAGCTTTGGAACAGCGGGCGAGCAGTACTTC
TRBD1,TRBJ1-2,NA,TRBV6-5,CASRGGQGINYGYTF,TGTGCCAGCAGGGGAGGACAGGGTATTAACTATGGCTACACCTTC
NA,TRBJ2-7,NA,TRBV7-7,CASSPGTSVGEQYF,TGTGCCAGCAGCCCCGGGACTTCCGTGGGGGAGCAGTACTTC
NA,TRBJ2-7,NA,TRBV19,CASSSRDKPYEQYF,TGTGCCAGTAGTTCACGGGACAAGCCTTACGAGCAGTACTTC
NA,TRBJ1-2,NA,TRBV2,CASRSLGEGYGYTF,TGTGCCAGCAGGAGCCTCGGAGAGGGCTATGGCTACACCTTC
TRBD1,TRBJ2-1,NA,TRBV6-6,CASTTNTGVEQFF,TGTGCCAGCACCACTAACACAGGGGTCGAGCAGTTCTTC
TRBD1,TRBJ1-4,NA,TRBV5-6,CASSLARVGTGREKLFF,TGTGCCAGCAGCTTGGCCCGGGTAGGGACAGGGCGCGAAAAACTGTTTTTT
TRBD1,TRBJ1-1,NA,TRBV30,CAWSRQGDTEAFF,TGTGCCTGGAGCCGACAGGGCGACACTGAAGCTTTCTTT
TRBD1,TRBJ1-2,NA,TRBV11-2,CASSLDRRGGRGYTF,TGTGCCAGCAGCTTAGATCGTCGAGGGGGCAGGGGCTACACCTTC
NA,TRBJ2-1,NA,TRBV7-6,CASRTGGSTYNEQFF,TGTGCCAGCAGAACCGGGGGTAGCACCTACAATGAGCAGTTCTTC
TRBD1,TRBJ1-6,NA,TRBV5-1,CASRGTGLNSPLHF,TGCGCCAGCAGGGGGACAGGGTTGAATTCACCCCTCCACTTT
NA,TRBJ1-1,NA,TRBV6-6,CASREGGPEAFF,TGTGCCAGCAGAGAGGGAGGGCCTGAAGCTTTCTTT
NA,TRBJ2-1,NA,TRBV5-1,CASSNPRSYNEQFF,TGCGCCAGCTCAAACCCGCGGTCCTACAATGAGCAGTTCTTC
NA,TRBJ2-5,once,TRBV21-1,CASSKAGFDRGLFGETQYF,TGTGCCAGCAGCAAAGCTGGGTTCGACAGGGGGTTGTTTGGAGAGACCCAGTACTTC
NA,TRBJ1-2,NA,TRBV30,CAWSRSKGRNYGYTF,TGTGCCTGGAGCAGGAGTAAAGGGAGGAACTATGGCTACACCTTC
TRBD1,TRBJ1-1,once,TRBV14,CASSHGQGWTEAFF,TGTGCCAGCAGCCACGGACAGGGTTGGACTGAAGCTTTCTTT
TRBD2,TRBJ2-2,NA,TRBV19,CASSARHWTSGTGELFF,TGTGCCAGTAGTGCCCGCCACTGGACTAGCGGTACCGGGGAGCTGTTTTTT
NA,TRBJ1-2,NA,TRBV9,CASSASNTGSPSNYGYTF,TGTGCCAGCAGCGCCAGTAACACAGGGAGCCCGTCTAACTATGGCTACACCTTC
TRBD2,TRBJ2-1,NA,TRBV29-1,CSVRRLADSYNEQFF,TGCAGCGTTAGAAGACTAGCGGACTCCTACAATGAGCAGTTCTTC
TRBD1,TRBJ2-7,NA,TRBV19,CASMGWGTGFKEQYF,TGTGCCAGTATGGGATGGGGGACAGGGTTTAAGGAGCAGTACTTC
TRBD2,TRBJ2-1,few,TRBV5-1,CASSLAGGPQGEQFF,TGCGCCAGCAGCTTGGCGGGGGGGCCACAGGGTGAGCAGTTCTTC
TRBD1,TRBJ2-3,once,TRBV7-3,CASSSGTGGADTQYF,TGTGCCAGCAGCTCCGGGACAGGGGGCGCAGATACGCAGTATTTT
NA,TRBJ2-7,NA,TRBV6-5,CATSQQVNSYEQYF,TGTGCCACCTCACAACAGGTAAACTCCTACGAGCAGTACTTC
TRBD1,TRBJ2-4,few,TRBV14,CASSQGQVDIQYF,TGTGCCAGCAGCCAGGGACAGGTAGACATTCAGTACTTC
TRBD2,TRBJ2-1,NA,TRBV3-1/TRBV3-2,CASSQGPSGGANEQFF,TGTGCCAGCAGCCAGGGTCCTAGCGGGGGGGCCAATGAGCAGTTCTTC
NA,TRBJ2-1,NA,TRBV5-6,CASSLAAGYNEQFF,TGTGCCAGCAGCTTGGCCGCGGGATACAATGAGCAGTTCTTC
TRBD1,TRBJ2-3,NA,TRBV10-1,CASRAGQGLTTDTQYF,TGCGCCAGCAGAGCCGGACAGGGCCTTACCACAGATACGCAGTATTTT
NA,TRBJ2-2,NA,TRBV7-2,CASSLRTFNPAGPGELFF,TGTGCCAGCAGCTTACGCACCTTCAACCCGGCGGGCCCCGGGGAGCTGTTTTTT
TRBD2,TRBJ2-1,NA,TRBV29-1,CSVEGRGGVGQSEQFF,TGCAGCGTTGAAGGGCGGGGGGGCGTAGGCCAATCGGAGCAGTTCTTC
TRBD1,TRBJ1-1,NA,TRBV12-5,CASGLVPDRGTWNTEAFF,TGTGCTAGTGGTTTGGTACCTGACAGGGGGACCTGGAACACTGAAGCTTTCTTT
TRBD1,TRBJ1-2,NA,TRBV29-1,CSVEKGAGYGYTF,TGCAGCGTTGAAAAGGGGGCAGGGTATGGCTACACCTTC
NA,TRBJ1-2,NA,TRBV28,CASSPFRGDGGYYGYTF,TGTGCCAGCAGTCCCTTCCGGGGTGATGGAGGTTACTATGGCTACACCTTC
TRBD2,TRBJ2-3,NA,TRBV12-5,CASGLGVAGGLSDTQYF,TGTGCTAGTGGCTTGGGGGTAGCGGGGGGGCTATCAGATACGCAGTATTTT
NA,TRBJ1-1,few,TRBV5-1,CASSLGGIEAFF,TGCGCCAGCAGCTTGGGAGGGATTGAAGCTTTCTTT
TRBD2,TRBJ2-5,few,TRBV9,CASSAGPGGYPETQYF,TGTGCCAGCAGCGCTGGCCCGGGGGGTTACCCAGAGACCCAGTACTTC
TRBD1,TRBJ2-7,few,TRBV7-3,CASSGGQGLREQYF,TGTGCCAGCAGCGGGGGACAGGGCCTACGCGAGCAGTACTTC
NA,TRBJ1-6,NA,TRBV13,CASSPRTESPLHF,TGTGCCAGCAGCCCACGGACAGAATCACCCCTCCACTTT
NA,TRBJ2-3,NA,TRBV2,CASSPTGTLHSTDTQYF,TGTGCCAGCAGTCCCACCGGGACACTTCATAGCACAGATACGCAGTATTTT
TRBD1,TRBJ2-3,NA,TRBV29-1,CSVKGTGGTDTQYF,TGCAGCGTGAAGGGGACAGGGGGGACAGATACGCAGTATTTT
NA,TRBJ1-1,NA,TRBV15,CATSGRDRGTEAFF,TGTGCCACCAGCGGCAGGGATCGTGGCACTGAAGCTTTCTTT